This T cell receptor (beta chain) is from a study of blood T cell repertoires in COVID-19. Looking at the study overall: Spain, Italy and the United States supplied samples that represented acute and convalescent COVID-19. The cDNA or gDNA used as material had been derived from T cells, B-cell-depleted T cells, or PBMCs.

Per the germline V gene, CDR1 is SGHAT and CDR2 is FQNNGV. This CDR3 comprises 14 residues. V lost 4 bases, J lost 5 bases, and 14 bases lay in between. Sequenced by immunoSEQ multiplex PCR; TCRdb stores in-frame clones only, minus some. The sample yields 140,000 or so clones, 88% seen once. The sample comprised peripheral blood. This sequence was found in a man aged 55 to 70 with active or convalescent COVID-19. This chain links TRBV11-2 with TRBJ1-1; perhaps TRBD1 as D (6 bases). In nucleotides, the CDR3 is TGTGCCAGCAGCTCAGGCTTCCAGGGGACTGAAGCTTTCTTT. Translating gives CASSSGFQGTEAFF. Supplemented by reference TRBV11-2 and TRBJ1-1, the full variable domain reads EAGVAQSPRYKIIEKRQSVAFWCNPISGHATLYWYQQILGQGPKLLIQFQNNGVVDDSQLPKDRFSAERLKGVDSTLKIQPAKLEDSAVYLCASSSGFQGTEAFFGQGTRLTVV.